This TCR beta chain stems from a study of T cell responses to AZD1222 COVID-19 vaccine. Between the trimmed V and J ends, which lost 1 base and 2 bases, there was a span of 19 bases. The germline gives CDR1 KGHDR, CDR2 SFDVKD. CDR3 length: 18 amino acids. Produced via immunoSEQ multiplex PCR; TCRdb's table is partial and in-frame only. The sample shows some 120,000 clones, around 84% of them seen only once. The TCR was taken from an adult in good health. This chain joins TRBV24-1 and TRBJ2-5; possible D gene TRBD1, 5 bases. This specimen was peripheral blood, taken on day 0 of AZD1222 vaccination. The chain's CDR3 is CATSDFDHRSGQQETQYF. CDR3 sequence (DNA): TGTGCCACCAGTGATTTCGACCACAGGTCCGGTCAACAAGAGACCCAGTACTTC.